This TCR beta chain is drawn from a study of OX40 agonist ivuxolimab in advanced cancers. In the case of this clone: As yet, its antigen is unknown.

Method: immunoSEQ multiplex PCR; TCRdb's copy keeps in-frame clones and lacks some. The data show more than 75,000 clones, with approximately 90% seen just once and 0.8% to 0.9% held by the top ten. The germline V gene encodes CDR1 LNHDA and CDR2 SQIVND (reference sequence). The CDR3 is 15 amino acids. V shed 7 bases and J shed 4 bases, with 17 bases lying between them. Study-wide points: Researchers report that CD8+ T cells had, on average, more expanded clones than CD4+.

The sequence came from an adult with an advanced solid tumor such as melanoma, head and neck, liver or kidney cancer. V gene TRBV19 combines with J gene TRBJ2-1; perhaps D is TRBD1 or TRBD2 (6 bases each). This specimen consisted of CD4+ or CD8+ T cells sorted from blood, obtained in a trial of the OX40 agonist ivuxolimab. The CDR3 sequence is CASNGGDKRYNEQFF. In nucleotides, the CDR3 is TGTGCCAGTAACGGCGGGGACAAGAGGTACAATGAGCAGTTCTTC. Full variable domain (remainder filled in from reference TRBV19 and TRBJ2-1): DGGITQSPKYLFRKEGQNVTLSCEQNLNHDAMYWYRQDPGQGLRLIYYSQIVNDFQKGDIAEGYSVSREKKESFPLTVTSAQKNPTAFYLCASNGGDKRYNEQFFGPGTRLTVL.